This TCR beta chain comes out of a study of cytomegalovirus exposure and HLA in healthy donors. For the study at large: Earlier sequencing of 150 million to 200 million T cells yielded about 120 million unique TCR beta sequences.

With 60 Vbeta and 13 Jbeta primers, the PCR was carried out. Clones were sequenced by immunoSEQ multiplex PCR, and TCRdb holds only the in-frame ones, with some missing. The repertoire holds around 110,000 clones, with roughly 82% as singletons. With regard to this clone: Its cognate antigen is unknown.

Study results and caveats: Based on reports, TCR beta sequences accurately predicted HLA-A and HLA-B alleles for most subjects. The study carried out a later analysis of TCR beta sequences. It associated 15,000 to 20,000 of them with specific HLA alleles at a false discovery rate of 0.05. An Asian-associated ancestry cluster reportedly showed fewer N-insertions than the approximately 660-donor mean in a later analysis.

The source is a man aged 25-45 years in good health and CMV-seropositive. Sequenced sample: PBMCs.

This CDR3 reads CASSLDRTNEKLFF. In DNA form, the CDR3 reads TGCGCCAGCAGCTTGGACAGGACTAATGAAAAACTGTTTTTT. The genes are TRBV5-1 and TRBJ1-4; maybe TRBD1 (5 bases). V was trimmed by 0 bases and J by 2 bases, leaving 5 bases between them. This CDR3 region has 14 residues. Germline values: CDR1 SGHRS, CDR2 YFSETQ.